These 21 T cell receptor beta chains came from one sample sequenced in a study of shared clonotypes between healthy human individuals. Measured with immunoSEQ multiplex PCR; TCRdb has only the in-frame clones, and not every one. The sample has around 510,000 clones, roughly four fifths seen once; the top ten hold around 12%. The sample comprised PBMCs. The receptor source for this set is a woman between 40 and 55 years old in good health. Some clones in this sample may be carry-over from other donors' samples.

CDR3 protein: CASSFDLLGTGELFF. The CDR3 DNA reads TGTGCCAGCAGCTTCGACCTTCTAGGCACCGGGGAGCTGTTTTTT. The rearrangement uses TRBV7-9 and TRBJ2-2; no definite D call. Trimming left V 3 bases short and J 4 bases short, with 12 bases between. Germline assignment: CDR1 SEHNR and CDR2 FQNEAQ (reference sequence). The length of the CDR3 is 15 residues.

This chain uses TRBV6-4 with TRBJ1-2; TRBD1 might be the D (5 bases). V was pared by 0 bases and J by 8 bases, with 13 bases between. This CDR3 has 14 amino acids. Germline V gives CDR1 MRHNA, CDR2 SNTAGT. CDR3 sequence: CASSDSGGRRGYTF. The DNA of the CDR3 is TGTGCCAGCAGTGACTCGGGGGGAAGAAGGGGCTACACCTTC.

This rearrangement joins TRBV28 to TRBJ1-1; perhaps TRBD1 as D (6 bases). This CDR3 comprises 14 residues. Trimming took off 7 bases at V and 7 bases at J, with 19 bases between the two ends. Germline assignment: CDR1 MDHEN and CDR2 SYDVKM. DNA for the CDR3: TGTGCCAGCACCCCTGGGGGCAGGGAACGTGAAGCTTTCTTT. Translated, it gives CASTPGGREREAFF.

This rearrangement joins TRBV10-3 to TRBJ1-4; possible D gene TRBD1, 6 bases. Germline CDR1 ENHRY, CDR2 SYGVKD. This CDR3 is 14 amino acids long. With 0 bases removed from V and 13 bases from J, the gap between germline ends came to 15 bases. This chain's CDR3 is CAISESAPEGGLFF. The CDR3 nucleotides are TGTGCCATCAGTGAGTCGGCCCCGGAAGGGGGACTGTTTTTT.

This chain joins TRBV5-5 and TRBJ2-6, with TRBD1 as a possible D gene (6 bases). Germline lookup yields CDR1 SGHKS and CDR2 YYEKEE (reference sequence). The CDR3 extends over 17 amino acids. Trimming took off 4 bases at V and 0 bases at J, with 14 bases between the two ends. The DNA for the CDR3 is TGTGCCAGCAGCAAAGGGGGTACGCACTCTGGGGCCAACGTCCTGACTTTC. Translation: CASSKGGTHSGANVLTF.

This chain uses TRBV4-2 with TRBJ1-4; TRBD1 is a possible D gene (5 bases). The germline V and J ends were trimmed by 3 bases and 0 bases, with 14 bases remaining between them. Per germline, CDR1 LGHNA and CDR2 YNFKEQ. This CDR3 has 17 residues. The CDR3 DNA sequence: TGTGCCAGCAGCCAGGTCCACAGGACCACAACTAATGAAAAACTGTTTTTT. Translated: CASSQVHRTTTNEKLFF.

The V and J genes are TRBV30 and TRBJ1-2; D not certain. V lost 3 bases and J lost 7, with 18 bases in between. CDR1 and CDR2 (germline): GTSNPN, SVGIG (reference sequence). This CDR3 contains 14 residues. The CDR3 coding sequence is TGTGCCTGGAGCCCGGACTGGGATTGGGGTGGCTACACCTTC. It codes for CAWSPDWDWGGYTF.

This clone was recorded once. CDR3 region: CASSGGLTYEQYF. In DNA, the CDR3 is TGTGCCAGCTCCGGGGGATTAACTTACGAGCAGTACTTC. The V call is TRBV2, the J call TRBJ2-7; possibly TRBD2 for D (6 bases). Trimming shortened V by 8 bases and J by 4 bases, and 15 bases separated the two germline ends. The length of the CDR3 is 13 residues. Germline V lookup: CDR1 SNHLY, CDR2 FYNNEI. The entire variable domain, with the rest obtained from reference TRBV2 and TRBJ2-7, is as follows: EPEVTQTPSHQVTQMGQEVILRCVPISNHLYFYWYRQILGQKVEFLVSFYNNEISEKSEIFDDQFSVERPDGSNFTLKIRSTKLEDSAMYFCASSGGLTYEQYFGPGTRLTVT.

The chain links TRBV5-4 to TRBJ2-7, with 12 bases lining up with TRBD2. The germline V gene has CDR1 SGHNT and CDR2 YYREEE (reference sequence). V trimming: 2 bases; J trimming: 3 bases; junction bases outside the gene matches: 3. CDR3 size: 15 residues. CDR3 nucleotide sequence: TGTGCCAGCAGCTTTCGACTAGCGGGAGTCTACGAGCAGTACTTC. This sequence encodes CASSFRLAGVYEQYF.

The V gene is TRBV28, the J gene TRBJ1-5, with D uncertain. This CDR3 has 16 residues. Germline CDR1 and CDR2: MDHEN and SYDVKM. V was cut by 1 base and J by 3 bases, with 13 bases left in between. DNA for the CDR3: TGTGCCAGCAGTTTATTTGCACCGAGGGACAATCAGCCCCAGCATTTT. Encoded protein: CASSLFAPRDNQPQHF.

The chain couples TRBV7-3 to TRBJ2-3, with a possible D match to TRBD2 (5 bases). Germline CDR1 SGHTA, CDR2 FQGTGA. The CDR3 is 14 residues long. Between the trimmed V and J ends, which lost 2 bases and 13 bases, there was a span of 19 bases. The CDR3 nucleotides are TGTGCCAGCAGCTTACCGCTTCGGTTGCAGAGGGAGTATTTT. As protein: CASSLPLRLQREYF.

The V and J genes are TRBV2 and TRBJ2-7, with 9 bases that match TRBD2. Germline lookup yields CDR1 SNHLY and CDR2 FYNNEI. V was clipped by 7 bases and J by 4 bases; unmatched bases: 8. CDR3 length equals 14 residues. Here the CDR3 reads CASNYPGLAYEQYF. The CDR3 DNA follows: TGTGCCAGCAACTACCCGGGACTAGCTTACGAGCAGTACTTC.

The gene calls are TRBV7-2 and TRBJ1-1; 7 bases are shared with TRBD1. V shed 4 bases and J 0 bases; nucleotides not matched to a gene: 8. This CDR3 region has 16 residues. Germline assignment: CDR1 SGHTA and CDR2 FQGNSA. In nucleotides, the CDR3 is TGTGCCAGCAGCTCGAGACAGGGAGGCCTGAACACTGAAGCTTTCTTT. It specifies CASSSRQGGLNTEAFF.

The V call is TRBV4-1, the J call TRBJ2-4; 9 positions match TRBD2. Trimming removed 4 bases from V and 0 bases from J; junction bases left unmatched: 16. The germline V gene has CDR1 MGHRA and CDR2 YSYEKL. CDR3 length: 20 amino acids. DNA for the CDR3: TGCGCCAGCAGCCGGGAGAGGGCGGCTAGCGGGGCCATAGCCAAAAACATTCAGTACTTC. This sequence encodes CASSRERAASGAIAKNIQYF.

In nucleotides, the CDR3 is TGTGCCAGCAGTTATCCCTCCGCCCCCCGGATCCAGCCCCAGCATTTT. Encoded protein: CASSYPSAPRIQPQHF. The chain combines TRBV6-5 with TRBJ1-5; D is uncertain. Germline CDR1 MNHEY, CDR2 SVGAGI. The V end lost 3 bases, the J end lost 7 bases, and 19 bases lay between the germline ends. The CDR3 length is 16 residues.

The V call is TRBV15, the J call TRBJ2-7; the D gene is possibly TRBD1 (5 bases). Germline CDR1 LNHNV, CDR2 YYDKDF (reference sequence). The germline V and J ends were trimmed by 0 bases and 1 base, with 13 bases remaining between them. The CDR3 consists of 16 residues. The CDR3 bases are TGTGCCACCAGCAGAGATCTTGGGGCGAAGTCCTACGAGCAGTACTTC. Residues: CATSRDLGAKSYEQYF.

The chain carries TRBV5-1 and TRBJ1-1; D perhaps matches TRBD1 (5 bases). The CDR3 consists of 14 residues. Trimming took off 0 bases at V and 4 bases at J, with 10 bases between the two ends. CDR1 is SGHRS, CDR2 YFSETQ, per germline. The CDR3 region has the DNA TGCGCCAGCAGCTTGGGGGACGGGGGCACTGAAGCTTTCTTT. Protein sequence: CASSLGDGGTEAFF.

The chain recombines TRBV7-6 with TRBJ2-7; D unresolved. Trimming shortened V by 2 bases and J by 6 bases, and 14 bases separated the two germline ends. This CDR3 comprises 14 residues. Germline assignment: CDR1 SGHVS and CDR2 FNYEAQ. The CDR3 region has the DNA TGTGCCAGCAGCTTACAGGCAGAACGAAGCGAGCAGTACTTC. This gives the protein CASSLQAERSEQYF.

The chain combines TRBV6-5 with TRBJ2-1; 7 bases match TRBD2. V lost 2 bases to trimming and J lost 9 bases; unmatched junction nucleotides: 10. The CDR3 spans 15 residues. Germline CDR1 MNHEY, CDR2 SVGAGI. CDR3 DNA: TGTGCCAGCAGTTACAGGACTAGTAGTCGTGGTGAGCAGTTCTTC. Amino acids: CASSYRTSSRGEQFF.

The rearrangement links TRBV4-1 to TRBJ1-2, with 7 bases lining up with TRBD1. CDR1 MGHRA and CDR2 YSYEKL come from the germline V gene. V was pared by 1 base and J by 4 bases, with 6 bases of the junction left unmatched. This CDR3 has 15 amino acids. Written as DNA, the CDR3 is TGCGCCAGCAGCCAAGTTGGGGACAGAAGCTATGGCTACACCTTC. The encoded protein is CASSQVGDRSYGYTF.

The V gene is TRBV2, the J gene TRBJ2-5; tentative D call: TRBD2 (5 bases). The CDR3 sequence is 17 residues long. Germline loops: CDR1 SNHLY, CDR2 FYNNEI. V gave up 7 bases and J gave up 1 base, with 22 bases separating them. CDR3 sequence reads: CASMVEWASIFQETQYF. In DNA, the CDR3 is TGTGCCAGCATGGTTGAGTGGGCTAGCATATTCCAAGAGACCCAGTACTTC.